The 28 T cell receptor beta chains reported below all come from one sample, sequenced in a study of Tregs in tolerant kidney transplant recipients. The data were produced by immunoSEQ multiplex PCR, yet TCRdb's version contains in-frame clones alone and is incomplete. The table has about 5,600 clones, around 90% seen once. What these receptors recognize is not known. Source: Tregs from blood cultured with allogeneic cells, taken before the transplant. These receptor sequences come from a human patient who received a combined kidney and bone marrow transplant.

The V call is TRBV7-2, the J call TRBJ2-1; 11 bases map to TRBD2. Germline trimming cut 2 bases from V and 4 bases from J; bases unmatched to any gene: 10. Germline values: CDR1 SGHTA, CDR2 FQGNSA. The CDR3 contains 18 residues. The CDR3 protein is CASSLTSSGGAGYNEQFF. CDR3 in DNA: TGTGCCAGCAGCTTAACGAGTAGCGGGGGGGCAGGGTACAATGAGCAGTTCTTC. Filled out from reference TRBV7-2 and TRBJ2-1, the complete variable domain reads GAGVSQSPSNKVTEKGKDVELRCDPISGHTALYWYRQSLGQGLEFLIYFQGNSAPDKSGLPSDRFSAERTGGSVSTLTIQRTQQEDSAVYLCASSLTSSGGAGYNEQFFGPGTRLTVL.

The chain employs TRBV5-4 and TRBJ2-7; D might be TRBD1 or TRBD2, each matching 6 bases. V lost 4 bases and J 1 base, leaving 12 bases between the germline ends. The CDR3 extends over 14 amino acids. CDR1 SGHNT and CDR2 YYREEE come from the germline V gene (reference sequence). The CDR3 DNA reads TGTGCCAGCAGCCGCCGGGGGCTTTCCTACGAGCAGTACTTC. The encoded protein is CASSRRGLSYEQYF.

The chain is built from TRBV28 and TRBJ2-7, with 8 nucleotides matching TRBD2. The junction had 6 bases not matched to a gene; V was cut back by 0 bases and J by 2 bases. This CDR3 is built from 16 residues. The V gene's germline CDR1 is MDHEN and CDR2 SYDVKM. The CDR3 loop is CASSLWEAGATYEQYF. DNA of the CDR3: TGTGCCAGCAGTTTATGGGAAGCGGGGGCCACCTACGAGCAGTACTTC.

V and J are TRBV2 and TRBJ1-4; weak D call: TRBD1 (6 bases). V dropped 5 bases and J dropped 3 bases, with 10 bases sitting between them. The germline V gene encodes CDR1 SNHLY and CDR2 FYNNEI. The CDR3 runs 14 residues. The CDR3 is CASSLQGPNEKLFF. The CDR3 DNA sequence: TGTGCCAGCAGTCTACAGGGTCCTAATGAAAAACTGTTTTTT.

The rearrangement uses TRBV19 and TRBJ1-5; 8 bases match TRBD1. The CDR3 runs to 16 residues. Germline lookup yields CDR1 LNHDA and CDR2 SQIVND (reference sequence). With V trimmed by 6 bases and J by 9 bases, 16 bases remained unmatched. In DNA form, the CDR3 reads TGTGCCAGTAGCGATCTAGGACAGGGCCACCAGAGGCCCCAGCATTTT. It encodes CASSDLGQGHQRPQHF. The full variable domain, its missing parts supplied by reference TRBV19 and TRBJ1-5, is DGGITQSPKYLFRKEGQNVTLSCEQNLNHDAMYWYRQDPGQGLRLIYYSQIVNDFQKGDIAEGYSVSREKKESFPLTVTSAQKNPTAFYLCASSDLGQGHQRPQHFGDGTRLSIL.

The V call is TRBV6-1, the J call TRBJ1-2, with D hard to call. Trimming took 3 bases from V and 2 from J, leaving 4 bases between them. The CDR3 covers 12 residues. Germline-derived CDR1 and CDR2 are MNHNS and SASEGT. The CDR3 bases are TGTGCCAGCAGTGAGGGCAACTATGGCTACACCTTC. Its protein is CASSEGNYGYTF.

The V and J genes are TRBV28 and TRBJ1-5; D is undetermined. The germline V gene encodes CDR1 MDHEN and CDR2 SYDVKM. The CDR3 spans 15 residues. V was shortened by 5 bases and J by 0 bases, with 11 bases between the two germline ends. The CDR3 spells CASSRKTFSNQPQHF. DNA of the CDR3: TGTGCCAGCAGTCGAAAGACATTTAGCAATCAGCCCCAGCATTTT.

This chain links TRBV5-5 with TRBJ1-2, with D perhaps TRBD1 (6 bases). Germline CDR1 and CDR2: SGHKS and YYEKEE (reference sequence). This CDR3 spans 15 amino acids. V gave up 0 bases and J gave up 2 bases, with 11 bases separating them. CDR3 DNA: TGTGCCAGCAGCTTGGTGGCCAGGGGAAACTATGGCTACACCTTC. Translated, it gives CASSLVARGNYGYTF. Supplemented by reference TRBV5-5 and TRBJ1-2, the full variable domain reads DAGVTQSPTHLIKTRGQQVTLRCSPISGHKSVSWYQQVLGQGPQFIFQYYEKEERGRGNFPDRFSARQFPNYSSELNVNALLLGDSALYLCASSLVARGNYGYTFGSGTRLTVV.

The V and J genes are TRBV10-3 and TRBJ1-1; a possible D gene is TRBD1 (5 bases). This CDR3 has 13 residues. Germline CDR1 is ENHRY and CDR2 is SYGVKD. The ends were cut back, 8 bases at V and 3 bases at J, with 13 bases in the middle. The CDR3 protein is CAIGWGVDTEAFF. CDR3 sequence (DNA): TGTGCCATCGGGTGGGGGGTGGACACTGAAGCTTTCTTT.

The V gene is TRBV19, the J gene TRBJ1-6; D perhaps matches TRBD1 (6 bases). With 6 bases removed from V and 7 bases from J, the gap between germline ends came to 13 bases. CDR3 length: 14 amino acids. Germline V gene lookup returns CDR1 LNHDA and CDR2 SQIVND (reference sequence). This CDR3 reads CASSRGRDNSPLHF. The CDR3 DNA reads TGTGCCAGTAGCCGGGGGCGCGACAATTCACCCCTCCACTTT.

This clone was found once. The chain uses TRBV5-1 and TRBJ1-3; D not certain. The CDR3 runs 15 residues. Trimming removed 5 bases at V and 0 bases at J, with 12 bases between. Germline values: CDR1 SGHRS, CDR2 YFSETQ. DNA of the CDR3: TGCGCCAGCAGACGAAATTTGGACTCTGGAAACACCATATATTTT. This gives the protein CASRRNLDSGNTIYF.

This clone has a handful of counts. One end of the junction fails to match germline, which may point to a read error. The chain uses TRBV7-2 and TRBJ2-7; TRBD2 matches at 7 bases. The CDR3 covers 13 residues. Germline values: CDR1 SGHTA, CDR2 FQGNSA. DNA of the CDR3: TGTGCCAGCAGCCTCTACTTTCTAGCGGTCCCGCTCTTC. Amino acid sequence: CASSLYFLAVPLF.

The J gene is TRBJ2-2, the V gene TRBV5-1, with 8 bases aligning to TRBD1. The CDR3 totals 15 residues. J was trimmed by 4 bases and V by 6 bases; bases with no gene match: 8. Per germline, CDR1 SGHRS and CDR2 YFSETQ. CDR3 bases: TGCGCCAGCACTCGGACAGGGCCGGGCACCGGGGAGCTGTTTTTT. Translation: CASTRTGPGTGELFF.

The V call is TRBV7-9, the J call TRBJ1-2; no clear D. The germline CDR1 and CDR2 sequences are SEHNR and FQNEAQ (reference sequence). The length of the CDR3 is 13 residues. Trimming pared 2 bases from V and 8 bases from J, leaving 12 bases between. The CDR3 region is CASSLLPIPGYTF. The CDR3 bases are TGTGCCAGCAGCTTACTCCCCATACCGGGCTACACCTTC. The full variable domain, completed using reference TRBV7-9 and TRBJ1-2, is DTGVSQNPRHKITKRGQNVTFRCDPISEHNRLYWYRQTLGQGPEFLTYFQNEAQLEKSRLLSDRFSAERPKGSFSTLEIQRTEQGDSAMYLCASSLLPIPGYTFGSGTRLTVV.

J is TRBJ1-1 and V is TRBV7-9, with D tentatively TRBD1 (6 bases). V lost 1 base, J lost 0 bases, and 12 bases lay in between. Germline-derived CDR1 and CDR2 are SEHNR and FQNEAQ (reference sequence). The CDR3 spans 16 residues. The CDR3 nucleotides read TGTGCCAGCAGCTTAGAAGGCAGGGGAATGAACACTGAAGCTTTCTTT. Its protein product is CASSLEGRGMNTEAFF.

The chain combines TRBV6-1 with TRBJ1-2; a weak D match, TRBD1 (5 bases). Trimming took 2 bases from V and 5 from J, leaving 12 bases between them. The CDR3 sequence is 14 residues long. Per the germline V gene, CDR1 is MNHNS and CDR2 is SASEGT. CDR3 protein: CASSEWRGGYGYTF. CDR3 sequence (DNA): TGTGCCAGCAGTGAATGGAGGGGTGGGTATGGCTACACCTTC.

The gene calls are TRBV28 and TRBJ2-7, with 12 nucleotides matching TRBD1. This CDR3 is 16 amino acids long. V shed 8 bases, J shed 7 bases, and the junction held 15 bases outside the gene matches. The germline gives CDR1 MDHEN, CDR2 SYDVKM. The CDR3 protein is CASRLGGTGGGWEQYF. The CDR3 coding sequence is TGTGCCAGCCGCCTGGGGGGGACAGGGGGCGGTTGGGAGCAGTACTTC. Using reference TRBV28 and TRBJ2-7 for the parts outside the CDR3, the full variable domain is DVKVTQSSRYLVKRTGEKVFLECVQDMDHENMFWYRQDPGLGLRLIYFSYDVKMKEKGDIPEGYSVSREKKERFSLILESASTNQTSMYLCASRLGGTGGGWEQYFGPGTRLTVT.

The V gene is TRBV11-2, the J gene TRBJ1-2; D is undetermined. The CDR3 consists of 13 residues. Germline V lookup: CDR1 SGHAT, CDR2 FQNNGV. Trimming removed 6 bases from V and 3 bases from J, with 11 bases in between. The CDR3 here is CASSRERDYGYTF. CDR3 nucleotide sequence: TGTGCCAGCAGTCGGGAGAGGGACTATGGCTACACCTTC. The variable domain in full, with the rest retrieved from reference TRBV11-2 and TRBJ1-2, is EAGVAQSPRYKIIEKRQSVAFWCNPISGHATLYWYQQILGQGPKLLIQFQNNGVVDDSQLPKDRFSAERLKGVDSTLKIQPAKLEDSAVYLCASSRERDYGYTFGSGTRLTVV.

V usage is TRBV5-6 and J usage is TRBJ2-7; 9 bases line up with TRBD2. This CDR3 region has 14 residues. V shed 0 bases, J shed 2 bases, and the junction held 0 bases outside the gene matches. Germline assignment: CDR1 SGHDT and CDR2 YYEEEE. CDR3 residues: CASSLGTSAYEQYF. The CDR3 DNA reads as TGTGCCAGCAGCTTGGGGACTAGCGCCTACGAGCAGTACTTC.

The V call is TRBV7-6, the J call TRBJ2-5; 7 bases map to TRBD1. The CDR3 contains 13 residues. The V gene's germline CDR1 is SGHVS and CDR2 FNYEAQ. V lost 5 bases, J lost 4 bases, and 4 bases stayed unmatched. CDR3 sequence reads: CASSAYRGETQYF. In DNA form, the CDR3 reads TGTGCCAGCAGCGCCTACAGGGGAGAGACCCAGTACTTC.

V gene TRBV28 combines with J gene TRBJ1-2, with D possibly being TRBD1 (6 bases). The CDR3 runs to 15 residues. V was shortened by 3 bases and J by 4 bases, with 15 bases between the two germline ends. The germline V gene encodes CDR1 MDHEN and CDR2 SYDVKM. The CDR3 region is CASSLRQGRSYGYTF. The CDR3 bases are TGTGCCAGCAGTTTGCGGCAGGGGCGGAGCTATGGCTACACCTTC.

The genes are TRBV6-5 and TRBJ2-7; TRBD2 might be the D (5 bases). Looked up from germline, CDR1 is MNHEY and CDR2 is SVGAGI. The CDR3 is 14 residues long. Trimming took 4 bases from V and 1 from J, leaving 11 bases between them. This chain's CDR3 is CASSSDFSSYEQYF. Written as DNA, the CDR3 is TGTGCCAGCAGTTCGGACTTCTCATCCTACGAGCAGTACTTC.

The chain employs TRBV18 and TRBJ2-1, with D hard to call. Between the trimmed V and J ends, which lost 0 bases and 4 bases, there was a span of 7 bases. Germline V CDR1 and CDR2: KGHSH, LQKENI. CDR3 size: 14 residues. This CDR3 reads CASSPPAQYNEQFF. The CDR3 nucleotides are TGTGCCAGCTCACCACCGGCGCAGTACAATGAGCAGTTCTTC.

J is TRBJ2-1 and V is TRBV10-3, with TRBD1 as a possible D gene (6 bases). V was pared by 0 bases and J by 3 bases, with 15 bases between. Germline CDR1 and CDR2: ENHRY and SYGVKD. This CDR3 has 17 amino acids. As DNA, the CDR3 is TGTGCCATCAGTGAGTCGAGGGACATACAACGCTACAATGAGCAGTTCTTC. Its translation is CAISESRDIQRYNEQFF.

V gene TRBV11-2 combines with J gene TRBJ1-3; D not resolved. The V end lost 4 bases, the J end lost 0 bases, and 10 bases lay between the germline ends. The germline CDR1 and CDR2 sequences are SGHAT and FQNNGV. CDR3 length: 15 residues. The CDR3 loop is CASSSWSLSGNTIYF. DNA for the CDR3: TGTGCCAGCAGCTCATGGTCGCTCTCTGGAAACACCATATATTTT.

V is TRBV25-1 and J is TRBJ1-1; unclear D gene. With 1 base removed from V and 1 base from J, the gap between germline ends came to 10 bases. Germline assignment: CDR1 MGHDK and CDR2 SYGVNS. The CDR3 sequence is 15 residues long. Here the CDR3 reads CASSESGRANTEAFF. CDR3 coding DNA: TGTGCCAGCAGTGAATCGGGCAGAGCGAACACTGAAGCTTTCTTT. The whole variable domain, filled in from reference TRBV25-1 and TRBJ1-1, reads EADIYQTPRYLVIGTGKKITLECSQTMGHDKMYWYQQDPGMELHLIHYSYGVNSTEKGDLSSESTVSRIRTEHFPLTLESARPSHTSQYLCASSESGRANTEAFFGQGTRLTVV.

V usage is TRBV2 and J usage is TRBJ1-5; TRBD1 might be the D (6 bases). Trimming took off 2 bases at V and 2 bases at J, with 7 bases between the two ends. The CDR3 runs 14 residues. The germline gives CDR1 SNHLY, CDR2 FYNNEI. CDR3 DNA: TGTGCCAGCAGTGAATCAGGGGGCAATCAGCCCCAGCATTTT. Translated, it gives CASSESGGNQPQHF. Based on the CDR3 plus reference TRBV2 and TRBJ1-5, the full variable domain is EPEVTQTPSHQVTQMGQEVILRCVPISNHLYFYWYRQILGQKVEFLVSFYNNEISEKSEIFDDQFSVERPDGSNFTLKIRSTKLEDSAMYFCASSESGGNQPQHFGDGTRLSIL.

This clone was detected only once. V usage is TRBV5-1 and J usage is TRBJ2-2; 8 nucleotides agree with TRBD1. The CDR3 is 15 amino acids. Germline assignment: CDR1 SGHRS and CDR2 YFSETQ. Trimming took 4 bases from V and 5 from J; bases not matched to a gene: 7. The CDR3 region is CASSPGQALTGELFF. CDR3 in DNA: TGCGCCAGCAGCCCGGGACAGGCGTTGACCGGGGAGCTGTTTTTT.